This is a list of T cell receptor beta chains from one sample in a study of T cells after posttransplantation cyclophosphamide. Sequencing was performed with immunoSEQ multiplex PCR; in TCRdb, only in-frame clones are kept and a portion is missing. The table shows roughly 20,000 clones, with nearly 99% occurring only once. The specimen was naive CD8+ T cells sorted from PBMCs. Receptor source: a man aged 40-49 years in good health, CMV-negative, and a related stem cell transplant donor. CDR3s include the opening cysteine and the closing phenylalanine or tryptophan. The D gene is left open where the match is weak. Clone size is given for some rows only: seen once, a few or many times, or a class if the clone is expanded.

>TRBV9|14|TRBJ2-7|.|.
CASNSQGGQYEQYF
TGTGCCAGCAACTCACAGGGGGGGCAATACGAGCAGTACTTC
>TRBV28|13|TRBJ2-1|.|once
CASSNSAYNEQFF
TGTGCCAGCAGTAACTCGGCCTACAATGAGCAGTTCTTC
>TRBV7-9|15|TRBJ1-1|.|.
CASSSTRAGRTEAFF
TGTGCCAGCAGCTCCACCAGGGCAGGACGCACTGAAGCTTTCTTT
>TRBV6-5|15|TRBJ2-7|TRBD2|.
CASSYAWEGLGEQYF
TGTGCCAGCAGTTACGCGTGGGAGGGCCTTGGAGAGCAGTACTTC
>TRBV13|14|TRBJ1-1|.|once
CASSAAHSNTEAFF
TGTGCCAGCAGCGCCGCCCACAGTAACACTGAAGCTTTCTTT
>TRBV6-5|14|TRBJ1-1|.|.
CASSYGAVMLEAFF
TGTGCCAGCAGTTACGGCGCGGTTATGCTTGAAGCTTTCTTT
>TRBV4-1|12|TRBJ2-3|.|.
CASTDNTDTQYF
TGCGCCAGCACCGACAACACAGATACGCAGTATTTT
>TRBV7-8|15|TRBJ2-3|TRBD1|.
CASTWTGSSTDTQYF
TGTGCCAGCACTTGGACAGGGTCTAGCACAGATACGCAGTATTTT
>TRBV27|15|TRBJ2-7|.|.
CASSSPGVGVYEQYF
TGTGCCAGCAGTTCTCCGGGGGTAGGAGTCTACGAGCAGTACTTC
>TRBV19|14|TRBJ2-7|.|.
CASSIGQMGYEQYF
TGTGCCAGTAGTATCGGACAGATGGGGTACGAGCAGTACTTC
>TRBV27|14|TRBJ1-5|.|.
CATSPGGGGQPQHF
TGTGCCACTTCTCCTGGGGGGGGAGGTCAGCCCCAGCATTTT
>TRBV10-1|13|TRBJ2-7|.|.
CASSESRGLVQYF
TGCGCCAGCAGTGAGTCGCGGGGCTTGGTGCAGTACTTC
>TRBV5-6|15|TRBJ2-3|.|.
CASRHTGASTDTQYF
TGTGCCAGCAGACATACAGGCGCTAGCACAGATACGCAGTATTTT
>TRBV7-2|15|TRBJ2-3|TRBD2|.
CASSIPGGTTDTQYF
TGTGCCAGCAGCATCCCGGGGGGTACCACAGATACGCAGTATTTT
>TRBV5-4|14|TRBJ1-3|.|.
CASSLKNSGNTIYF
TGTGCCAGCAGCCTTAAAAACTCTGGAAACACCATATATTTT
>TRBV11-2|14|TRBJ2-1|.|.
CATGGTTSYNEQFF
TGTGCCACTGGTGGGACAACTTCGTACAATGAGCAGTTCTTC
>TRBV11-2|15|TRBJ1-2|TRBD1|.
CASSAFGQGAGGYTF
TGTGCCAGCAGCGCATTCGGACAGGGGGCGGGTGGCTACACCTTC
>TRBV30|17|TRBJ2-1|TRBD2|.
CAWRLSGSIGSYNEQFF
TGTGCCTGGAGGCTGAGCGGGAGCATCGGGTCCTACAATGAGCAGTTCTTC
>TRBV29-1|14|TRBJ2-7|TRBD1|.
CSVVRDREIYEQYF
TGCAGCGTTGTCCGGGACAGGGAAATTTACGAGCAGTACTTC
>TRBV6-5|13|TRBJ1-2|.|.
CASRSNPRYGYTF
TGTGCCAGCAGATCGAATCCGCGTTATGGCTACACCTTC
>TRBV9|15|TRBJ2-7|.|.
CASSVAGDTFYEQYF
TGTGCCAGCAGCGTAGCCGGGGACACTTTCTACGAGCAGTACTTC
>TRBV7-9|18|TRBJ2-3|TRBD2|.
CASSGEGREGPGIDTQYF
TGTGCCAGCAGCGGAGAGGGGCGGGAGGGCCCGGGGATAGATACGCAGTATTTT
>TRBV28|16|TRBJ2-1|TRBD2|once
CASSDQGLAGGSEQFF
TGTGCCAGCAGTGATCAGGGACTAGCGGGAGGTAGTGAGCAGTTCTTC
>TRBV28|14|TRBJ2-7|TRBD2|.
CASVSTGTMYEQYF
TGTGCCAGCGTCTCAACCGGGACTATGTACGAGCAGTACTTC
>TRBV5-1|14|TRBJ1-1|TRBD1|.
CASSRDRGNAEAFF
TGCGCCAGCAGCCGGGACAGGGGGAATGCTGAAGCTTTCTTT
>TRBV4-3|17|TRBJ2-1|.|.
CASSQEIRTGAYNEQFF
TGCGCCAGCAGCCAAGAAATCAGGACGGGGGCCTACAATGAGCAGTTCTTC
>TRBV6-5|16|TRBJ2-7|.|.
CASSYSADRGGYEQYF
TGTGCCAGCAGTTACTCCGCCGACAGAGGTGGTTACGAGCAGTACTTC
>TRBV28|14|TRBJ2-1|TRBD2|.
CASRSGTNYNEQFF
TGTGCCAGCCGCTCCGGGACTAACTACAATGAGCAGTTCTTC